Listed below are T cell receptor beta chains from one sample, sequenced in a study of cytomegalovirus exposure and HLA in healthy donors. The protocol was immunoSEQ multiplex PCR, while the TCRdb copy is restricted to in-frame clones and leaves out a portion. The sample contains 110,000 or so clones, around 77% of which appear only once. The sample comprised PBMCs. These receptors originate from a woman aged 25 to 39 in good health and CMV-seropositive. Each CDR3 is given with its conserved first and last residue. A D gene is named only where the DNA matches it firmly. Clone size, where shown, is once, few, many, or a class for clones that have expanded.

size	V	D	J	CDR3	DNA
-	TRBV9	TRBD1	TRBJ2-3	CASSYGTGTDTQYF	TGTGCCAGCAGCTACGGGACAGGTACAGATACGCAGTATTTT
-	TRBV7-2	-	TRBJ2-5	CASSLSIARQETQYF	TGTGCCAGCAGCTTATCAATAGCCAGACAAGAGACCCAGTACTTC
-	TRBV30	TRBD1	TRBJ2-5	CAWGGTGGVGVQETQYF	TGTGCCTGGGGGGGGACAGGGGGAGTGGGGGTCCAAGAGACCCAGTACTTC
-	TRBV27	-	TRBJ2-1	CASSLSSGKLYNEQFF	TGTGCCAGCAGTTTAAGTAGCGGAAAACTATACAATGAGCAGTTCTTC
-	TRBV7-9	TRBD2	TRBJ2-7	CSSSPPREVQYF	TGTTCCAGCAGCCCCCCGCGGGAGGTGCAGTACTTC
-	TRBV27	-	TRBJ1-1	CASSLSIGGEAFF	TGTGCCAGCAGTTTATCGATTGGGGGGGAAGCTTTCTTT
-	TRBV19	TRBD1	TRBJ2-2	CASWDRATGELFF	TGTGCCAGTTGGGACAGGGCGACCGGGGAGCTGTTTTTT
-	TRBV10-3	-	TRBJ2-1	CAITGSGNEQFF	TGTGCCATCACGGGTAGCGGCAATGAGCAGTTCTTC
-	TRBV29-1	-	TRBJ1-1	CSVPIGGAKDTEAFF	TGCAGCGTTCCGATCGGGGGGGCCAAGGACACTGAAGCTTTCTTT
-	TRBV6-6	TRBD2	TRBJ2-7	CASSAPQRGNYEQYF	TGTGCCAGCAGCGCTCCCCAGCGGGGGAACTACGAGCAGTACTTC
-	TRBV7-9	-	TRBJ1-2	CASTDLDSRIYGYTF	TGTGCCAGCACCGATCTCGACAGCCGCATTTATGGCTACACCTTC
few	TRBV5-1	-	TRBJ2-3	CASSPGLSSTDTQYF	TGCGCCAGCAGCCCTGGACTTTCTAGCACAGATACGCAGTATTTT
-	TRBV19	TRBD1	TRBJ1-1	CASSMGTGITEAFF	TGTGCCAGTAGTATGGGGACAGGGATAACTGAAGCTTTCTTT
-	TRBV7-8	TRBD1	TRBJ1-1	CASSFLGQGNTEAFF	TGTGCCAGCAGCTTTTTGGGACAGGGCAACACTGAAGCTTTCTTT
-	TRBV7-9	-	TRBJ2-3	CASSTGLRDTQYF	TGTGCCAGCAGCACTGGGCTCAGGGATACGCAGTATTTT
-	TRBV5-6	-	TRBJ2-3	CASSLGISADTQYF	TGTGCCAGCAGCTTGGGGATTAGCGCAGATACGCAGTATTTT
-	TRBV7-9	-	TRBJ1-5	CASSLGDNQPQHF	TGTGCCAGCAGCTTAGGAGACAATCAGCCCCAGCATTTT
-	TRBV10-3	-	TRBJ1-2	CAISDPIGYTF	TGTGCCATCAGTGATCCAATTGGCTACACCTTC
-	TRBV7-9	-	TRBJ2-5	CASSLGIYGQRETQYF	TGTGCCAGCAGCTTAGGCATCTACGGACAGCGAGAGACCCAGTACTTC
-	TRBV6-5	TRBD1	TRBJ1-6	CASSDRVGSPLHF	TGTGCCAGCAGTGACAGGGTTGGTTCACCCCTCCACTTT
-	TRBV28	TRBD1	TRBJ2-1	CASSPNPGQGVINEQFF	TGTGCCAGCAGCCCAAACCCGGGACAGGGGGTAATCAATGAGCAGTTCTTC
-	TRBV6-4	-	TRBJ2-1	CASSDDRSSYNEQFF	TGTGCCAGCAGTGACGACAGAAGCTCCTACAATGAGCAGTTCTTC
-	TRBV7-7	-	TRBJ2-2	CASSLAAGLSTGELFF	TGTGCTAGCAGCTTAGCCGCCGGACTGTCCACCGGGGAGCTGTTTTTT
-	TRBV5-4	TRBD1	TRBJ1-2	CASSRQGIYYGYTF	TGTGCCAGCAGCCGACAGGGTATATACTATGGCTACACCTTC
once	TRBV4-1	-	TRBJ1-5	CASSAQGYQPQHF	TGCGCCAGCAGCGCACAGGGTTATCAGCCCCAGCATTTT
-	TRBV6-1	-	TRBJ1-5	CATLWEANQPQHF	TGTGCCACCCTATGGGAGGCCAATCAGCCCCAGCATTTT
-	TRBV5-1	-	TRBJ2-5	CASSKEYQETQYF	TGCGCCAGCAGCAAGGAGTACCAAGAGACCCAGTACTTC
-	TRBV5-5	TRBD1	TRBJ2-5	CASNTGALNQETQYF	TGTGCCAGCAACACAGGGGCACTCAACCAAGAGACCCAGTACTTC
-	TRBV5-1	-	TRBJ2-7	CASSLAQSSYEQYF	TGCGCCAGCAGCTTGGCACAGAGCTCCTACGAGCAGTACTTC
-	TRBV11-3	TRBD1	TRBJ2-7	CASSLTRDSRTYEQYF	TGTGCCAGCAGCTTAACCCGGGACAGTAGAACCTACGAGCAGTACTTC
-	TRBV19	-	TRBJ1-1	CASSIPGYTEAFF	TGTGCCAGTAGTATACCGGGGTACACTGAAGCTTTCTTT
-	TRBV7-6	-	TRBJ2-2	CASSHGPGELFF	TGTGCCAGCTCCCACGGTCCCGGGGAGCTGTTTTTT
-	TRBV5-1	TRBD2	TRBJ2-1	CASGPRTSGGADSYNEQFF	TGCGCCAGCGGCCCACGGACTAGCGGGGGGGCCGACTCCTACAATGAGCAGTTCTTC
once	TRBV11-3	-	TRBJ1-1	CASSWSVDTEAFF	TGTGCCAGCAGCTGGAGTGTGGACACTGAAGCTTTCTTT
-	TRBV30	TRBD1	TRBJ1-1	CAWSRDSMNTEAFF	TGTGCCTGGAGCCGGGACAGCATGAACACTGAAGCTTTCTTT
-	TRBV6-5	TRBD1	TRBJ1-2	CACRGSNNYGYTF	TGTGCTTGCAGGGGGTCGAATAACTATGGCTACACCTTC
-	TRBV6-1	TRBD1	TRBJ2-1	CASEAGQGLVEQFF	TGTGCCAGTGAGGCGGGACAGGGGTTGGTTGAGCAGTTCTTC
-	TRBV6-6	TRBD1	TRBJ1-4	CASSYPDRNEKLFF	TGTGCCAGCAGTTACCCGGACAGGAATGAAAAACTGTTTTTT
-	TRBV6-1	-	TRBJ2-5	CASIQETQYF	TGTGCCAGCATACAAGAGACCCAGTACTTC
few	TRBV4-2	TRBD2	TRBJ2-3	CASGTSGPYSTDTQYF	TGTGCCAGCGGGACTAGCGGACCTTATAGCACAGATACGCAGTATTTT
-	TRBV29-1	-	TRBJ1-2	CSVETAEGHYGYTF	TGCAGCGTTGAAACAGCGGAGGGGCACTATGGCTACACCTTC
few	TRBV30	-	TRBJ2-1	CAWSVELITYNEQFF	TGTGCCTGGAGTGTAGAACTCATCACTTACAATGAGCAGTTCTTC
-	TRBV5-1	-	TRBJ2-3	CASSSMVAGADTQYF	TGCGCCAGCAGCTCGATGGTTGCAGGGGCAGATACGCAGTATTTT
-	TRBV27	-	TRBJ2-1	CASSLSYSHNEQFF	TGTGCCAGCAGTTTATCGTACAGCCACAATGAGCAGTTCTTC
-	TRBV30	TRBD2	TRBJ2-3	CAWSVKGLHTDTQYF	TGTGCCTGGAGTGTAAAGGGACTACACACAGATACGCAGTATTTT
-	TRBV27	TRBD1	TRBJ2-3	CASRRDSSRGDTQYF	TGTGCCAGCAGAAGGGACAGCAGCAGAGGGGATACGCAGTATTTT
-	TRBV12-5	TRBD1	TRBJ2-7	CASGSGQGTSYEQYF	TGTGCTAGTGGTTCCGGACAGGGGACATCCTACGAGCAGTACTTC
-	TRBV6-1	-	TRBJ2-3	CASSEGRTSGGTTDTQYF	TGTGCCAGCAGTGAAGGGCGTACCAGCGGCGGGACCACAGATACGCAGTATTTT
-	TRBV27	TRBD1	TRBJ1-1	CASSFATGGRTGTEAFF	TGTGCCAGCAGTTTTGCCACAGGGGGCCGGACGGGGACTGAAGCTTTCTTT
-	TRBV19	TRBD1	TRBJ2-2	CASTVGVGQTNTGELFF	TGTGCCAGTACCGTCGGTGTGGGACAGACGAACACCGGGGAGCTGTTTTTT
-	TRBV5-1	TRBD2	TRBJ2-3	CASSFTSGGPRGTDTQYF	TGCGCCAGCAGCTTCACTAGCGGGGGGCCCCGCGGCACAGATACGCAGTATTTT
-	TRBV10-3	-	TRBJ2-1	CAIGRDYNEQFF	TGTGCCATTGGCCGGGACTACAATGAGCAGTTCTTC
-	TRBV19	TRBD2	TRBJ2-7	CAIGTSGSGADEQYF	TGTGCCATAGGGACTAGCGGGAGTGGGGCCGACGAGCAGTACTTC